This entry features one TCR beta chain sequence. Its antigen is not identified. Trimming stripped 0 bases from V and 11 bases from J, with 22 bases between. Germline CDR1 reads MNHEY; CDR2 reads SVGAGI. The length of the CDR3 is 16 residues. The data stem from a study of T cell responses to AZD1222 COVID-19 vaccine. Study-level points and caveats: Clonal diversity was possibly underestimated; the donors were predominantly white British and more often female. The number of AZD1222 recipients seropositive at baseline was only six. The breadth and depth of Spike-specific TCRs increased once two AZD1222 doses had been given.

The assay was immunoSEQ multiplex PCR, and TCRdb's table has in-frame clones only and misses some. The sample lists some 130,000 clones, roughly 88% occurring once. This clonotype was obtained from an adult who received the AZD1222 COVID-19 vaccine. The sample here was peripheral blood, taken 28 days after the second AZD1222 dose. The J gene is TRBJ1-2, the V gene TRBV6-5; TRBD1 might be the D (6 bases). The CDR3 bases are TGTGCCAGCAGTTACTCGAGTTCCGGCAGGGGCCTGAGGTACACCTTC. It codes for CASSYSSSGRGLRYTF.